The T cell receptor (beta chain) described here comes from a study of T cells in Graves' hyperthyroidism and ophthalmopathy. Turning to the study itself: The initial diagnosis was the point when peripheral blood was collected, ahead of any treatment. Study-level points and caveats: Stable hyperthyroidism was told apart from ophthalmopathy by a model built on 13 V-J features. Most clonotypes expanded in the thyroid (above 0.001) were also present in blood.

A patient was excluded if there was uncontrolled infection, other autoimmune disease, pregnancy or lactation. TCR beta CDR3 sequences were amplified from RNA transcripts. The TCR CDR3 first-round RT-PCR relied on the HTBI primer set. In TCRdb, the multiplex PCR reads were re-called with MiXCR into one record per CDR3 protein. Among about 640,000 distinct CDR3 sequences listed, under 25% were seen once. This CDR3 contains 15 residues. The J segment lost 4 bases and the V segment lost 5 bases, leaving 9 bases of the junction unmatched. Germline V gene data show CDR1 as MDHEN and CDR2 as SYDVKM. This clonotype was seen ten or more times. Its antigen is not identified.

The rearrangement uses TRBV28 and TRBJ2-7, with 9 bases matching TRBD1. The clonotype comes from a man younger than 45 with Graves' ophthalmopathy. Sequencing was done on a sample of blood. CDR3 loop: CASSRGTGSVYEQYF. CDR3 bases: TGTGCCAGCAGTCGCGGGACAGGGAGTGTTTACGAGCAGTACTTC.